What follows are 21 T cell receptor beta chains derived from one specimen sequenced in a study of blood T cells in healthy people across ages. Primed by a sample-barcoded 5' primer and a J-beta primer mix, a second PCR proceeded for roughly 7 to 11 cycles. TCRdb re-called the 5' RACE reads with MiXCR, one entry per CDR3 protein. The sample consists of 1.5 million to 2 million distinct CDR3 sequences, around 42% of them appearing once. What was sequenced was blood. These receptors were obtained from a human donor in good health.

The rearrangement joins TRBV20-1 to TRBJ2-1; D may correspond to TRBD1 or TRBD2 (6 bases each). The CDR3 runs to 17 residues. Trimming took 0 bases from V and 0 from J, leaving 15 bases between them. CDR1 and CDR2 (germline): DFQATT, SNEGSKA (reference sequence). CDR3 sequence: CSARDIGGPSSYNEQFF. For the CDR3, the DNA is TGCAGTGCTAGAGATATAGGGGGGCCCAGCTCCTACAATGAGCAGTTCTTC.

The V call is TRBV20-1, the J call TRBJ2-7, with 10 bases that match TRBD1. The CDR3 consists of 14 residues. V trimming: 1 base; J trimming: 5 bases; junction bases outside the gene matches: 5. Germline V gene sequence: CDR1 DFQATT, CDR2 SNEGSKA (reference sequence). CDR3 in amino acids: CSARGQGAGDEQYF. The CDR3 DNA is TGCAGTGCTAGAGGACAGGGGGCTGGGGACGAGCAGTACTTC.

This chain joins TRBV29-1 and TRBJ2-5; D is possibly TRBD1 or TRBD2 (5 bases each). The germline V gene encodes CDR1 SQVTM and CDR2 ANQGSEA. CDR3 length equals 12 residues. V lost 2 bases, J lost 7 bases, and 11 bases lay in between. CDR3: CSVEPGAGTQYF. In nucleotides, the CDR3 is TGCAGCGTTGAACCTGGGGCGGGGACCCAGTACTTC.

This chain joins TRBV14 and TRBJ2-3; D uncertain. CDR3 size: 14 residues. With 1 base removed from V and 2 bases from J, the gap between germline ends came to 7 bases. CDR1 SGHDN and CDR2 FVKESK come from the germline V gene. CDR3 sequence (DNA): TGTGCCAGCAGCCAAGGTTCGAACACAGATACGCAGTATTTT. Translating it yields CASSQGSNTDTQYF.

Worth noting for this clonotype: Sequence at one end of the junction differs from germline and may be a read error. This chain joins TRBV9 and TRBJ1-1; the D is unclear. This CDR3 contains 13 residues. CDR1 and CDR2 (germline): SGDLS, YYNGEE. CDR3 protein: CARSVRWNTEAFF. The CDR3 region has the DNA TGTGCCCGCAGCGTAAGGTGGAACACTGAAGCTTTCTTT.

This clonotype was picked up one time. The rearrangement links TRBV30 to TRBJ2-3; possibly TRBD1 or TRBD2 for D (6 bases each). From germline, CDR1 is GTSNPN and CDR2 SVGIG (reference sequence). The CDR3 is 14 amino acids. Trimming shortened V by 4 bases and J by 4 bases, and 15 bases separated the two germline ends. The CDR3 loop is CAWKIGRGPDTQYF. As DNA, the CDR3 is TGTGCCTGGAAAATAGGACGGGGGCCAGATACGCAGTATTTT.

V usage is TRBV12-3 or TRBV12-4 and J usage is TRBJ2-2; 7 bases fit TRBD1. J gave up 0 bases and V 6 bases, and 4 bases lay outside the gene matches. The CDR3 totals 15 residues. CDR3 sequence: CASRKTGPNTGELFF. DNA of the CDR3: TGTGCCAGCAGGAAGACAGGGCCGAACACCGGGGAGCTGTTTTTT.

Only a few counts were recorded for this clonotype. The chain links TRBV7-2 to TRBJ1-1; TRBD1 matches 9 bases. The CDR3 spans 14 residues. CDR1 is SGHTA and CDR2 is FQGNSA in the germline V gene. V lost 5 bases and J lost 4; bases outside the gene matches: 5. The CDR3 loop reads CASSDTGGFTEAFF. The CDR3 nucleotides read TGTGCCAGCAGCGATACAGGGGGCTTCACTGAAGCTTTCTTT.

This chain uses TRBV7-2 with TRBJ2-3, with a possible D match to TRBD2 (5 bases). V was shortened by 5 bases and J by 9 bases, with 15 bases between the two germline ends. Per germline, CDR1 SGHTA and CDR2 FQGNSA. This CDR3 has 13 residues. CDR3 DNA sequence: TGTGCCAGCAGCGCCCAACCGGGGAGCACGCAGTATTTT. Translation: CASSAQPGSTQYF.

This clonotype was recorded a few times. The chain links TRBV3-1 to TRBJ2-7, with D possibly called TRBD1 or TRBD2 (5 bases each). The CDR3 sequence is 14 residues long. The V gene's germline CDR1 is LGHDT and CDR2 YNNKEL (reference sequence). The ends were cut back, 7 bases at V and 2 bases at J, with 15 bases in the middle. The CDR3 reads CASTPGRSTYEQYF. As DNA, the CDR3 is TGTGCCAGCACCCCGGGGCGGAGCACCTACGAGCAGTACTTC.

This clonotype appeared a single time. The chain joins TRBV12-5 to TRBJ2-4; weak D call: TRBD2 (5 bases). The J call may be wrong; the DNA end is better matched by TRBJ2-7. Germline CDR1 reads LGHNT; CDR2 reads FRNRAP. This CDR3 contains 12 residues. CDR3 residues: CASGVPGNEQYF. DNA of the CDR3: TGTGCTAGTGGTGTTCCGGGGAACGAGCAGTACTTC.

J is TRBJ2-7 and V is TRBV5-5; the D is unclear. The V gene lost 0 bases and the J gene lost 6 bases, with 16 bases spanning the gap. The germline V gene has CDR1 SGHKS and CDR2 YYEKEE (reference sequence). The CDR3 sequence is 15 residues long. In nucleotides, the CDR3 is TGTGCCAGCAGCTTGGTATCAGCCGATTCTGGCGAGCAGTACTTC. This translates into CASSLVSADSGEQYF.

This clonotype has a single count. The V gene is TRBV10-3, the J gene TRBJ2-1; the match to TRBD2 covers 7 bases. Germline CDR1 ENHRY, CDR2 SYGVKD. CDR3 length: 14 residues. V shed 8 bases and J 12 bases; nucleotides not matched to a gene: 16. The CDR3 sequence is CAISASGISYGQFF. CDR3 nucleotides: TGTGCCATCTCTGCTAGCGGAATTTCCTATGGGCAGTTCTTC.

This chain uses TRBV10-3 with TRBJ1-2, with TRBD1 identical over 7 bases. CDR1 is ENHRY and CDR2 is SYGVKD in the germline V gene. The CDR3 sequence is 18 residues long. With V trimmed by 4 bases and J by 4 bases, 18 bases remained unmatched. The CDR3 region has the DNA TGTGCCATCAGTGCCTCGGAGGGGGCGATTTCTCGGGGCTATGGCTACACCTTC. It encodes CAISASEGAISRGYGYTF.

This clonotype showed up just a few times. The chain is built from TRBV3-1 and TRBJ2-1; TRBD2 agrees at 11 bases. The CDR3 consists of 14 residues. The trim removed 4 bases at V and 9 bases at J, leaving 5 bases unmatched. Germline V gene lookup returns CDR1 LGHDT and CDR2 YNNKEL (reference sequence). CDR3 sequence: CASSRLAGLGEQFF. CDR3 sequence (DNA): TGTGCCAGCAGCCGACTAGCGGGGTTGGGTGAGCAGTTCTTC.

This clonotype was counted between two and nine times. The V call is TRBV5-1, the J call TRBJ2-7; TRBD1 matches at 8 bases. The CDR3 runs 14 residues. Germline CDR1 reads SGHRS; CDR2 reads YFSETQ. Trimming at V came to 3 bases and at J to 4 bases, leaving 6 bases not matched to a gene. CDR3: CASSSTDRGYEQYF. The CDR3 nucleotides are TGCGCCAGCAGCTCCACCGACAGGGGTTACGAGCAGTACTTC.

In this sample, this clonotype turned up a few times. The V and J genes are TRBV7-8 and TRBJ2-3; D is unresolved. V was clipped by 5 bases and J by 4 bases, with 10 bases between them. This CDR3 region has 13 residues. The germline V gene encodes CDR1 SGHVS and CDR2 FQNEAQ. CDR3 nucleotides: TGTGCCAGCAGCCCGAGGATTGCAGATACGCAGTATTTT. Protein: CASSPRIADTQYF.

A remark on this clonotype: A much larger clone differs by one base, so this may be a read error. The J gene is TRBJ2-1, the V gene TRBV6-2 or TRBV6-3; TRBD2 aligns across 11 bases. There are 14 residues in the CDR3. Germline-derived CDR1 and CDR2 are MNHEY and SVGEGT. CDR3 amino acids: CVSSPSGGLDEQFF. The CDR3 DNA reads as TGTGTCAGCAGTCCTAGCGGGGGGTTGGATGAGCAGTTCTTC.

In the case of this clonotype: Relative to the germline gene, one junction end is altered; a read error may explain this. The chain combines TRBV13 with TRBJ1-5; 8 positions match TRBD1. This CDR3 is 16 amino acids long. Germline lookup yields CDR1 PRHDT and CDR2 FYEKMQ (reference sequence). The DNA for the CDR3 is TGTGCCAGCAGCTTGTCGGGAGGACAGGGAGGCCAGCCTCAGCATTTT. This sequence encodes CASSLSGGQGGQPQHF.

The chain joins TRBV5-1 to TRBJ2-3, with 13 bases aligning to TRBD2. The CDR3 spans 16 residues. Unmatched junction bases numbered 4, after V lost 4 bases and J lost 2 bases. Germline loops: CDR1 SGHRS, CDR2 YFSETQ. The chain's CDR3 is CASSPGTSGDTDTQYF. CDR3 nucleotide sequence: TGCGCCAGCAGCCCCGGGACTAGCGGGGACACAGATACGCAGTATTTT.

This clonotype was seen only a few times. CDR3 region: CASSQEAGHHSTDTQYF. For the CDR3, the DNA is TGCGCCAGCAGCCAAGAGGCCGGACACCATAGCACAGATACGCAGTATTTT. The chain carries TRBV4-3 and TRBJ2-3; D may be TRBD1 (5 bases). The V and J ends lost 0 bases and 0 bases respectively, with 13 bases between them. The CDR3 spans 17 residues. CDR1 and CDR2 from the germline V gene are LGHNA and YSLEER.